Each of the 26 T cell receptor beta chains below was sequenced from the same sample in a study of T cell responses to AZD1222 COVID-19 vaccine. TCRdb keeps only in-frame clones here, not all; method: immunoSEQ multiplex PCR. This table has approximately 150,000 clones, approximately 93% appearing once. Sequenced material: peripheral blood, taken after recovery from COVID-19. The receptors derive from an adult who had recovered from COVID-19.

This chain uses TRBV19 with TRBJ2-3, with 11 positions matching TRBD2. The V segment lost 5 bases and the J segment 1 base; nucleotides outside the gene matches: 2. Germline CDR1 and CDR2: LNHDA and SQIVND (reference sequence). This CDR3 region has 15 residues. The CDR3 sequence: CASSVLAGGTDTQYF. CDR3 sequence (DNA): TGTGCCAGTAGTGTACTAGCGGGAGGCACAGATACGCAGTATTTT.

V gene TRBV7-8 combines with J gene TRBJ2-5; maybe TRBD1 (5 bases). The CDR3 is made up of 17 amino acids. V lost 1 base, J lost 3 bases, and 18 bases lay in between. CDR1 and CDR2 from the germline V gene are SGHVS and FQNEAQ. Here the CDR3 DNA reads TGTGCCAGCAGCTTAGAGATGATGGGGCGAGGCGAAGAGACCCAGTACTTC. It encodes CASSLEMMGRGEETQYF.

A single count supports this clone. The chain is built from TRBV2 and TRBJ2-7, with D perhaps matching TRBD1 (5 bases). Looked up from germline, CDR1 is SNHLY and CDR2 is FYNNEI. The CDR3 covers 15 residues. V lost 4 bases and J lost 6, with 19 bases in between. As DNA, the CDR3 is TGTGCCAGCAGTGGAACGACAGCCCAACCAACCGAGCAGTACTTC. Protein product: CASSGTTAQPTEQYF.

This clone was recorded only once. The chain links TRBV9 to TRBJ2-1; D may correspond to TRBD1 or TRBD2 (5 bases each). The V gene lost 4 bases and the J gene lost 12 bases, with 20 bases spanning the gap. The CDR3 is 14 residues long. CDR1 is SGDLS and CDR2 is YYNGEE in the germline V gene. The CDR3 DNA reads TGTGCCAGCAGCTTACGGGACGGCCCTTTCGGGCAGTTCTTC. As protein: CASSLRDGPFGQFF.

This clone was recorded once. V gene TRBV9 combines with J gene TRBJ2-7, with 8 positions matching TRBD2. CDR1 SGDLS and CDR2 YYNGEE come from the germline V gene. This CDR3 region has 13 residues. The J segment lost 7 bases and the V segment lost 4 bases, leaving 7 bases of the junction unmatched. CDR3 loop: CASSPDRGGEQYF. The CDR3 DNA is TGTGCCAGCAGCCCGGACCGGGGGGGGGAGCAGTACTTC.

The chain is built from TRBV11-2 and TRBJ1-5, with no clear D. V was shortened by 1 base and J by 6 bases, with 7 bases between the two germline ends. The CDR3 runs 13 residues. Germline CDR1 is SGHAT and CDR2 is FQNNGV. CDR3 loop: CASSLGLAQPQHF. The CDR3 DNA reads TGTGCCAGCAGCTTAGGGCTGGCTCAGCCCCAGCATTTT.

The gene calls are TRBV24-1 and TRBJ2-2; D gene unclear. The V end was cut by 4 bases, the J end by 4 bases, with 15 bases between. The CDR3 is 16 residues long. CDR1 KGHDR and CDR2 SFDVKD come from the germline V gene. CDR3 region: CATSDFTSRGTGELFF. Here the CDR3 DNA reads TGTGCCACCAGTGACTTTACCTCGCGAGGCACCGGGGAGCTGTTTTTT.

The CDR3 loop is CASSSLVTREGPPDTQYF. CDR3 sequence (DNA): TGTGCCAGCAGCTCCCTGGTGACGCGGGAGGGCCCCCCAGATACGCAGTATTTT. The chain links TRBV13 to TRBJ2-3, with 9 bases matching TRBD2. CDR1 is PRHDT, CDR2 FYEKMQ, per germline (reference sequence). The CDR3 spans 18 residues. The ends lost 4 bases at V and 4 bases at J; junction bases unmatched: 15.

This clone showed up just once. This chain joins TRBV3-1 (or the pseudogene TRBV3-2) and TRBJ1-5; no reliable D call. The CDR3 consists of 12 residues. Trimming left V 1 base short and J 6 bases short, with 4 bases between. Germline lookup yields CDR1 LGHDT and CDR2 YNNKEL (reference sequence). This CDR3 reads CASSQGRQPQHF. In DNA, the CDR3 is TGTGCCAGCAGCCAAGGGCGTCAGCCCCAGCATTTT.

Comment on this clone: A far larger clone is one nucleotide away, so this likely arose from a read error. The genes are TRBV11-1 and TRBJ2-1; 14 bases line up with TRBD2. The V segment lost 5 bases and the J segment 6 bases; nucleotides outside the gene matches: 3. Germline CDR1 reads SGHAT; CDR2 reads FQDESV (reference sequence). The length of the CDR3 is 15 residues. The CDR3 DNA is TGTGCCAGCAGCCCGGGACTAGCGGGAGTCAATGAGCAGTTCTTC. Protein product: CASSPGLAGVNEQFF. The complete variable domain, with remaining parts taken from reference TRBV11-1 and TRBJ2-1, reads EAEVAQSPRYKITEKSQAVAFWCDPISGHATLYWYRQILGQGPELLVQFQDESVVDDSQLPKDRFSAERLKGVDSTLKIQPAELGDSAMYLCASSPGLAGVNEQFFGPGTRLTVL.

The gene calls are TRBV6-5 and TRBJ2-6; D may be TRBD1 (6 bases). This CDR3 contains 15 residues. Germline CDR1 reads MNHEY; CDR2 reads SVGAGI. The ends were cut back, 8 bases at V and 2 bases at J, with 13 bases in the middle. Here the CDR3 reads CASFQDSPGANVLTF. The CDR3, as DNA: TGTGCCAGCTTTCAGGACAGCCCTGGGGCCAACGTCCTGACTTTC.

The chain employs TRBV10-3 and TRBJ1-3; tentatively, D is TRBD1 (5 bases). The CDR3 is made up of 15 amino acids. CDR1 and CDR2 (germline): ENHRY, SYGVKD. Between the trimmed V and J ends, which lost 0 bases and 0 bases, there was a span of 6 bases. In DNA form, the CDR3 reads TGTGCCATCAGTGAGTCGGGGGACTCTGGAAACACCATATATTTT. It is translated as CAISESGDSGNTIYF.

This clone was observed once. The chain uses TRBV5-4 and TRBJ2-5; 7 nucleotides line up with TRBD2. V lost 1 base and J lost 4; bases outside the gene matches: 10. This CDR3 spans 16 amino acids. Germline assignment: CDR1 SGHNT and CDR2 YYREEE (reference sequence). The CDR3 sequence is CASSLYEGGRGETQYF. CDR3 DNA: TGTGCCAGCAGCTTGTACGAGGGAGGGAGAGGAGAGACCCAGTACTTC.

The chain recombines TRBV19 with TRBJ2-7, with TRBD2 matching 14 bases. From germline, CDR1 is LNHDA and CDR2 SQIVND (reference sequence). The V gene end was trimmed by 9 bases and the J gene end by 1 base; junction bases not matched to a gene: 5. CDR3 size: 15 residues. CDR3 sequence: CASRGLAGGSYEQYF. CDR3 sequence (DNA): TGTGCCAGCCGCGGACTAGCGGGAGGTTCCTACGAGCAGTACTTC.

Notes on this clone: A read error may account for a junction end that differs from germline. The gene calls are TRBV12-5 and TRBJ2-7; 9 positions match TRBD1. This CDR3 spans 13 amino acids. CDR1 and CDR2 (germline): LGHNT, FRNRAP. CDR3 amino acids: CASGLDRGYEQYF. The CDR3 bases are TGTGCTAGTGGCTTGGACAGGGGTTACGAGCAGTACTTC. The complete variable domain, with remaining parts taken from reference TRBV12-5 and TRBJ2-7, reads DARVTQTPRHKVTEMGQEVTMRCQPILGHNTVFWYRQTMMQGLELLAYFRNRAPLDDSGMPKDRFSAEMPDATLATLKIQPSEPRDSAVYFCASGLDRGYEQYFGPGTRLTVT.

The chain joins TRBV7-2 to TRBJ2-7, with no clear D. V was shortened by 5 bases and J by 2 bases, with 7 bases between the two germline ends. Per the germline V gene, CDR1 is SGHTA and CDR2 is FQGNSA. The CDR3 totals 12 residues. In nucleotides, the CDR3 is TGTGCCAGCAGCCCGCACACCTACGAGCAGTACTTC. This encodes CASSPHTYEQYF.

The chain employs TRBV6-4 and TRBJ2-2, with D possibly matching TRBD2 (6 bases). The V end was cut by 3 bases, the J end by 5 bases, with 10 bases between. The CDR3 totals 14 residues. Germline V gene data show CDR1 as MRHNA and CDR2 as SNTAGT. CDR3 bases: TGTGCCAGCAGTGAGGAGGGATCAACCGGGGAGCTGTTTTTT. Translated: CASSEEGSTGELFF.

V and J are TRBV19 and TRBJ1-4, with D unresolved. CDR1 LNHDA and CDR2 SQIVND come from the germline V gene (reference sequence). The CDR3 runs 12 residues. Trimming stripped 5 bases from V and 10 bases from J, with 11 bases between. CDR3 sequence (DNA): TGTGCCAGTAGTCCCCCTACCGGAAAACTGTTTTTT. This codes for CASSPPTGKLFF.

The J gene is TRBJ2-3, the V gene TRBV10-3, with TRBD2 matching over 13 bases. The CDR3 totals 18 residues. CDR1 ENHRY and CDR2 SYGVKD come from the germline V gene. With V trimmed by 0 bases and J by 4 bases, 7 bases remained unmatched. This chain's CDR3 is CAISESGRTSGSADTQYF. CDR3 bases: TGTGCCATCAGTGAGTCAGGACGGACTAGCGGGAGTGCAGATACGCAGTATTTT.

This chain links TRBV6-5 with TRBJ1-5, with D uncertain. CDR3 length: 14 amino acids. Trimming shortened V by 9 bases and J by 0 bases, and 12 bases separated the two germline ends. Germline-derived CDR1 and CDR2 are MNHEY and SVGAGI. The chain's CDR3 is CASTTDGSNQPQHF. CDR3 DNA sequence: TGTGCCAGTACGACTGACGGTAGCAATCAGCCCCAGCATTTT.

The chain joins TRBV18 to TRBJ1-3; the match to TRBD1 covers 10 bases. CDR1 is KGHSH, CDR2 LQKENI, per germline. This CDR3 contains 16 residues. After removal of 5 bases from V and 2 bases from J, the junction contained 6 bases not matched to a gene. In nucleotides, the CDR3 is TGTGCCAGCTCATCCGGGACAGGGGCCACTGGAAACACCATATATTTT. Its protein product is CASSSGTGATGNTIYF.

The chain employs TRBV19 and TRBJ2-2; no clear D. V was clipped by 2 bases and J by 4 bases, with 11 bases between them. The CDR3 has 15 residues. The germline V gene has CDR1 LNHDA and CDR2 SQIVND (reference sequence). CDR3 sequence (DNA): TGTGCCAGTAGTATAAAAGGGATCGGCACCGGGGAGCTGTTTTTT. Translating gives CASSIKGIGTGELFF. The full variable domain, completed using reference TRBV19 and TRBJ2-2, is DGGITQSPKYLFRKEGQNVTLSCEQNLNHDAMYWYRQDPGQGLRLIYYSQIVNDFQKGDIAEGYSVSREKKESFPLTVTSAQKNPTAFYLCASSIKGIGTGELFFGEGSRLTVL.

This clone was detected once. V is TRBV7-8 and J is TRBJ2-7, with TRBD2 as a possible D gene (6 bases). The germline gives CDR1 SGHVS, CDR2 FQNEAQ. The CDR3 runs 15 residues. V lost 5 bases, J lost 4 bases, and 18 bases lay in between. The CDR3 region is CASSPRDSLTYEQYF. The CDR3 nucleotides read TGTGCCAGCAGCCCCCGGGACTCCTTAACGTACGAGCAGTACTTC. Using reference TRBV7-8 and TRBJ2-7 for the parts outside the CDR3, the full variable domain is GAGVSQSPRYKVAKRGQDVALRCDPISGHVSLFWYQQALGQGPEFLTYFQNEAQLDKSGLPSDRFFAERPEGSVSTLKIQRTQQEDSAVYLCASSPRDSLTYEQYFGPGTRLTVT.

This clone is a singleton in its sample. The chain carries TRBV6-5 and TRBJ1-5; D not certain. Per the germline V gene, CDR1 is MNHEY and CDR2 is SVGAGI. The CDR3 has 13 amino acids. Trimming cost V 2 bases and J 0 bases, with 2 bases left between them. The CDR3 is CASSYNSNQPQHF. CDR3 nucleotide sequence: TGTGCCAGCAGTTACAATAGCAATCAGCCCCAGCATTTT.

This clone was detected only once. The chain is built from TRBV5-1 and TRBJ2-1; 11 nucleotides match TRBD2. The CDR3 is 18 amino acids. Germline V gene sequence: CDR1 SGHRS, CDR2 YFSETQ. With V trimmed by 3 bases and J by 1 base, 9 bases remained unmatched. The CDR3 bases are TGCGCCAGCAGCTCCCGACTAGCGGGAATAATTTCCTACAATGAGCAGTTCTTC. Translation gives CASSSRLAGIISYNEQFF.

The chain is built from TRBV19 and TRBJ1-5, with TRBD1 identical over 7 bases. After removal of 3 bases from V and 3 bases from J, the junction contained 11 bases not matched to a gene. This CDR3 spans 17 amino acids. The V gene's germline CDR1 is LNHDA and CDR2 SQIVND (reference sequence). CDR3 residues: CASSMGFEGQNNQPQHF. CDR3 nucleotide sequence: TGTGCCAGTAGTATGGGTTTTGAGGGACAGAACAATCAGCCCCAGCATTTT.